This is a list of T cell receptor beta chains from one sample in a study of blood T cell repertoires in COVID-19. Clones were sequenced by immunoSEQ multiplex PCR, and TCRdb holds only the in-frame ones, with some missing. The data hold around 34,000 clones, with around four fifths observed a single time. The material sequenced was peripheral blood. All receptors derive from a man aged 50 to 60 with acute or convalescent COVID-19. Both conserved end residues are part of each CDR3. The order of the fields is J gene, D gene, clone size, V gene, CDR3 DNA, CDR3 protein. A D gene is named only where the DNA matches it firmly. A row's size may be missing; if present it is once, few, many or a size class.

TRBJ2-1 | TRBD2 | - | TRBV7-3 | TGTGCCAGCAGCTTCAGCGGGGGGCTTAACAATGAGCAGTTCTTC | CASSFSGGLNNEQFF
TRBJ1-2 | - | - | TRBV7-3 | TGTGCCAGCAGCCCCGGCCAGGGGAACTATGGCTACACCTTC | CASSPGQGNYGYTF
TRBJ1-1 | - | - | TRBV6-5 | TGTGCCAGCAAGGGGGCTGAAGCTTTCTTT | CASKGAEAFF
TRBJ2-7 | - | once | TRBV6-2/TRBV6-3 | TGTGCCAGCAGTCGAGAGGGAAACGTCTACGAGCAGTACTTC | CASSREGNVYEQYF
TRBJ1-1 | - | - | TRBV6-4 | TGTGCCAGCAGTGTAGGGGTGAACACTGAAGCTTTCTTT | CASSVGVNTEAFF
TRBJ1-5 | - | once | TRBV24-1 | TGTGCCACCAGTGATAGGCAGGGCGGACGTAATCAGCCCCAGCATTTT | CATSDRQGGRNQPQHF
TRBJ1-1 | - | - | TRBV7-8 | TGTGCCAGCAGCTTTTTGTCAGTGAACACTGAAGCTTTCTTT | CASSFLSVNTEAFF
TRBJ1-5 | - | medium-sized | TRBV30 | TGTGCCTGGAGATCTAGCATATTGGAGGTGAGACCACCGGTTGAGAGGGCCCAGCATTTT | CAWRSSILEVRPPVERAQHF
TRBJ2-3 | TRBD2 | - | TRBV7-3 | TGTGCCAGCAGCTTAGCTAGCGGAATCACAGATACGCAGTATTTT | CASSLASGITDTQYF
TRBJ2-3 | TRBD1 | - | TRBV24-1 | TGTGCCACCAGTGACCGGACAGGGGCGGCAGATACGCAGTATTTT | CATSDRTGAADTQYF
TRBJ2-2 | - | - | TRBV27 | TGTGCCAGCAGTTCTGGGGGCGCTCCCGGGGAGCTGTTTTTT | CASSSGGAPGELFF
TRBJ2-5 | - | - | TRBV5-5 | TGTGCCAGCAGCTTGGGACAGGCCCAAGAGACCCAGTACTTC | CASSLGQAQETQYF
TRBJ2-1 | TRBD2 | - | TRBV2 | TGTGCCACCAAATCAGCGTACGGTCCACTAGCGACCAACTCCTACAATGAGCAGTTCTTC | CATKSAYGPLATNSYNEQFF
TRBJ2-3 | TRBD2 | - | TRBV30 | TGTGCCTGGAGTGAGGGACTAGCGGGGAGAAGCCTAGATACGCAGTATTTT | CAWSEGLAGRSLDTQYF
TRBJ2-3 | TRBD2 | once | TRBV27 | TGTGCCAGCAGTTTACAGCACCCACTAGCGCTGAACAGAGATACGCAGTATTTT | CASSLQHPLALNRDTQYF
TRBJ1-5 | TRBD1 | few | TRBV2 | TGTGCCAGCAGGGACAGGGGGCTGCCTCAGCCCCAGCATTTT | CASRDRGLPQPQHF
TRBJ2-2 | - | - | TRBV4-2 | TGTGCCAGCAGCCAAGATGATCGGGGAGCCCAAAACACCGGGGAGCTGTTTTTT | CASSQDDRGAQNTGELFF
TRBJ2-4 | TRBD1 | - | TRBV29-1 | TGCAGCGTCCAACCGGGACAGGGGTTCGGTGCCAAAAACATTCAGTACTTC | CSVQPGQGFGAKNIQYF
TRBJ1-2 | - | - | TRBV6-5 | TGTGCCAGCAGTCCGGACAGCTTTTCCTATGGCTACACCTTC | CASSPDSFSYGYTF
TRBJ1-1 | - | - | TRBV5-1 | TGCGCCAGCAGCTTGGAACAGCTGAACACTGAAGCTTTCTTT | CASSLEQLNTEAFF
TRBJ2-1 | TRBD2 | - | TRBV5-1 | TGCGCCAGCAGGGCTAGCGGGAGCTCCTACAATGAGCAGTTCTTC | CASRASGSSYNEQFF
TRBJ2-1 | - | - | TRBV4-2 | TGTGCCAGCAGCCAAGATCTTGAGGAGAGCTCCTACAATGAGCAGTTCTTC | CASSQDLEESSYNEQFF
TRBJ1-5 | TRBD1 | - | TRBV7-2 | TGTGCCAGCAGCTCCACAGGGGGGAAGGGGTGGCCCCAGCATTTT | CASSSTGGKGWPQHF
TRBJ1-2 | TRBD1 | - | TRBV12-3/TRBV12-4 | TGTGCCAGCAGCTATCAGGGGGTCTATGGCTACACCTTC | CASSYQGVYGYTF
TRBJ2-1 | TRBD2 | - | TRBV7-6 | TGTGCCAGCACAGAGCGGGAGGGCGTATACAATGAGCAGTTCTTC | CASTEREGVYNEQFF
TRBJ1-6 | - | - | TRBV6-5 | TGTGCCAGCAGTCCGGGACGGAGGGTGAATTCACCCCTCCACTTT | CASSPGRRVNSPLHF
TRBJ1-2 | TRBD1 | - | TRBV14 | TGTGCCAGCAGCCAAGATGGGGGACAGGCTATGATTTACGGCTACACCTTC | CASSQDGGQAMIYGYTF
TRBJ1-2 | - | - | TRBV21-1 | TGTGCCAGCAGCAAGAGGGCAGTAAAAACCCCTTCCGTTCCGCCTTCTTTC | CASSKRAVKTPSVPPSF
TRBJ2-1 | TRBD2 | - | TRBV28 | TGTGCCAGCAGTTTATCCACTAGCGGGAGGGCCATTGGTGAGCAGTTCTTC | CASSLSTSGRAIGEQFF
TRBJ1-2 | - | - | TRBV6-4 | TGTGCCAGCAGTGCTTCCTCAGGTGATAACTATGGCTACACCTTC | CASSASSGDNYGYTF
TRBJ1-1 | TRBD1 | - | TRBV3-1/TRBV3-2 | TGTGCCAGCAGCCACTCCCGACAGGGGGCGAGATACACTGAAGCTTTCTTT | CASSHSRQGARYTEAFF
TRBJ2-1 | TRBD2 | - | TRBV5-4 | TGTGCCAGCAGCCCGACTAGCGGGGGGTACAATGAGCAGTTCTTC | CASSPTSGGYNEQFF
TRBJ2-3 | TRBD2 | - | TRBV5-4 | TGTGCCAGCAGCTCTACTAGCGGGGGGGCCGTAGATACGCAGTATTTT | CASSSTSGGAVDTQYF
TRBJ1-4 | TRBD1 | few | TRBV30 | TGTGCCTCGGACAGGCCTAATGAAAAACTGTTTTTT | CASDRPNEKLFF
TRBJ2-3 | - | - | TRBV4-1 | TGCGCCAGCAGCCAAGATCGGGGCACAGATACGCAGTATTTT | CASSQDRGTDTQYF
TRBJ1-1 | - | - | TRBV6-5 | TGTGCCAGCAATCTACAGGTGAACACTGAAGCTTTCTTT | CASNLQVNTEAFF
TRBJ2-7 | TRBD2 | - | TRBV19 | TGTGCCAGTAAACTCTCCCCGGGGGGCTCCTACGAGCAGTACTTC | CASKLSPGGSYEQYF
TRBJ2-7 | TRBD2 | - | TRBV19 | TGTGCCAGTAGTCCCCTAGCGGGAGGGGCCTACGAGCAGTACTTC | CASSPLAGGAYEQYF
TRBJ2-7 | TRBD2 | - | TRBV2 | TGTGCCAGCAGTGAGGAAGCGGGAGCAGGGTACGAGCAGTACTTC | CASSEEAGAGYEQYF
TRBJ1-5 | TRBD1 | few | TRBV27 | TGTGCCAGCAGTCTTCACCGGGACAGTAATAGCAATCAGCCCCAGCATTTT | CASSLHRDSNSNQPQHF
TRBJ1-1 | - | once | TRBV21-1 | TGTGCCCCTCCCGCGGAGAACACTGAAGCTTTCTTT | CAPPAENTEAFF
TRBJ1-2 | - | - | TRBV6-1 | TGTGCCAGCAGTGAGGGAGGATCAGTCTCGGGCTACACCTTC | CASSEGGSVSGYTF
TRBJ1-2 | - | - | TRBV6-5 | TGTGCCAGCAGCCCCGGCCAGGGTGGCTATGGCTACACCTTC | CASSPGQGGYGYTF
TRBJ2-2 | - | - | TRBV28 | TGTGCCAGCAGTCGGGGGAACGGGGAGCTGTTTTTT | CASSRGNGELFF
TRBJ1-6 | - | - | TRBV3-1/TRBV3-2 | TGTGCCAGCAGCTCCCGGAGTTCACCCCTCCACTTT | CASSSRSSPLHF
TRBJ2-2 | TRBD2 | few | TRBV7-3 | TGTGCCAGCAGCTTAACAGCGGGGGGGAACACCGGGGAGCTGTTTTTT | CASSLTAGGNTGELFF
TRBJ1-5 | - | - | TRBV18 | TGTGCCAGCTCACCACCGCAGGGGTTTCAGCCCCAGCATTTT | CASSPPQGFQPQHF
TRBJ1-1 | - | - | TRBV5-1 | TGCGCCAGCAGCTTGTCAGGCACGAACACTGAAGCTTTCTTT | CASSLSGTNTEAFF
TRBJ2-1 | TRBD2 | - | TRBV4-1 | TGCGCCAGCAGCCAAGAGAGTTCCTTTAGCGGGAGCTCCTACAATGAGCAGTTCTTC | CASSQESSFSGSSYNEQFF
TRBJ2-3 | TRBD2 | - | TRBV13 | TGTGCCAGCAGCTTAGGACTAGCGGGGGATTGGGGCACAGATACGCAGTATTTT | CASSLGLAGDWGTDTQYF
TRBJ1-2 | TRBD1 | - | TRBV10-3 | TGTGCCATCAGTGAGTCGGGGGACAGACAGGGCTACACCTTC | CAISESGDRQGYTF
TRBJ1-5 | - | - | TRBV7-9 | TGTGCCAGCAGCCCCGCCGGGGGTCAGCCCCAGCATTTT | CASSPAGGQPQHF
TRBJ2-1 | TRBD2 | - | TRBV27 | TGTGCCAGCAGGATAGCGGGAGGCCCTTACAATGAGCAGTTCTTC | CASRIAGGPYNEQFF
TRBJ2-3 | - | - | TRBV7-9 | TGTGCCAGCCTTGCCGGGGGCACAGATACGCAGTATTTT | CASLAGGTDTQYF